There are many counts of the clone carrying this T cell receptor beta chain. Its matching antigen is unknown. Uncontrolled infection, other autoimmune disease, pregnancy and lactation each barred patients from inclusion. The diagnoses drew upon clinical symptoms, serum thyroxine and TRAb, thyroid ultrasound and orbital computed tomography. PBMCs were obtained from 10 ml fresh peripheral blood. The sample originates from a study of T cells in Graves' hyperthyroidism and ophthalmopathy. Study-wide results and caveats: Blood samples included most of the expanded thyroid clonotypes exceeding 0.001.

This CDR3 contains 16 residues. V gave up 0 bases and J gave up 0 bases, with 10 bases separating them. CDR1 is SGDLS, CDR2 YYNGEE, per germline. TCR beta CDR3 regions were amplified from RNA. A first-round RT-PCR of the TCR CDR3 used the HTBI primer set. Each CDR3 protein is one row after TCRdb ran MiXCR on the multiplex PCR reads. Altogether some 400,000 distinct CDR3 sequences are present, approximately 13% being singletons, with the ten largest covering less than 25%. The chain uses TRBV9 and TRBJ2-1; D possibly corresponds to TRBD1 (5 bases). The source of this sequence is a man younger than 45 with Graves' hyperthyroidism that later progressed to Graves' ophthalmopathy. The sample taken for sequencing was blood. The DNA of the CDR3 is TGTGCCAGCAGCGTAGGACGACAGAGCTCCTACAATGAGCAGTTCTTC. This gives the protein CASSVGRQSSYNEQFF. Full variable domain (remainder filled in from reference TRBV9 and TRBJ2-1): DSGVTQTPKHLITATGQRVTLRCSPRSGDLSVYWYQQSLDQGLQFLIQYYNGEERAKGNILERFSAQQFPDLHSELNLSSLELGDSALYFCASSVGRQSSYNEQFFGPGTRLTVL.